The T cell receptor beta chain described here comes from a study of regulatory dendritic cells for organ transplantation. CFSE-labeled sorted T cells met regulatory or mature dendritic cells for approximately 5 days. CD4+ or CD8+ T cells were sorted as naive CD45RA+ or memory CD45RO+. Concerning this clone: Its target is unknown.

Data came from immunoSEQ multiplex PCR; TCRdb stores just in-frame clones and leaves some out. The sample has roughly 20,000 clones; approximately 83% are singletons. Study-wide findings and caveats: Among resting subsets, memory CD8+ cells contained the most alloreactive clonotypes. Memory T cells were less diverse than naive, with memory CD8+ most oligoclonal.

The sequence derives from a human donor in good health. Input material: naive CD4+ T cells from blood cultured with regulatory dendritic cells. Subset meaning: CD45RA+ naive T cells.

The CDR3 sequence is CASRLRTSGESYEQYF. DNA for the CDR3: TGCGCCAGCAGACTTAGGACTAGCGGGGAATCCTACGAGCAGTACTTC. The rearrangement links TRBV4-1 to TRBJ2-7, with TRBD2 matching 12 bases. Looked up from germline, CDR1 is MGHRA and CDR2 is YSYEKL. Trimming cost V 6 bases and J 1 base; bases outside gene matches: 7. The CDR3 has 16 amino acids.